The 24 T cell receptor beta chains below come from one sample, sequenced in a study of OX40 agonist ivuxolimab in advanced cancers. Libraries were prepared by immunoSEQ multiplex PCR; TCRdb keeps only in-frame clonotypes and omits some of them. The sample has tens of thousands of clones; around 81% are singletons. Sequences were derived from CD4+ or CD8+ T cells sorted from blood, sampled in a trial of the OX40 agonist ivuxolimab. These receptors were obtained from an adult with an advanced solid tumor such as melanoma, head and neck, liver or kidney cancer.

CDR3 nucleotides: TGTGCCAGCAGCTTAGATCGGGGGGCAGCCTACGAGCAGTACTTC. This codes for CASSLDRGAAYEQYF. The rearrangement uses TRBV11-2 and TRBJ2-7, with D possibly TRBD2 on 7 matching bases. This CDR3 has 15 amino acids. The germline V gene encodes CDR1 SGHAT and CDR2 FQNNGV. Trimming removed 0 bases at V and 2 bases at J, with 11 bases between.

The chain links TRBV19 to TRBJ2-3; D possibly corresponds to TRBD1 (6 bases). V was pared by 2 bases and J by 4 bases, with 10 bases between. From germline, CDR1 is LNHDA and CDR2 SQIVND (reference sequence). This CDR3 is 14 amino acids long. Here the CDR3 reads CASSIRAGADTQYF. CDR3 in DNA: TGTGCCAGTAGTATACGGGCAGGGGCAGATACGCAGTATTTT.

V and J are TRBV7-3 and TRBJ1-1, with D perhaps matching TRBD1 (6 bases). This CDR3 spans 15 amino acids. Trimming took 5 bases from V and 3 from J, leaving 16 bases between them. CDR1 and CDR2 from the germline V gene are SGHTA and FQGTGA. The CDR3 spells CASSTSGARDTEAFF. The CDR3 DNA follows: TGTGCCAGCAGCACCTCGGGGGCGCGGGACACTGAAGCTTTCTTT.

V is TRBV5-6 and J is TRBJ2-1; D is unclear. Germline loops: CDR1 SGHDT, CDR2 YYEEEE. CDR3 length: 12 amino acids. The V gene lost 1 base and the J gene lost 7 bases, with 6 bases spanning the gap. The CDR3 DNA reads TGTGCCAGCAGCTTGAGGTGGAATGAGCAGTTCTTC. Translating gives CASSLRWNEQFF. Looking up the rest from reference TRBV5-6 and TRBJ2-1 gives the full variable domain: DAGVTQSPTHLIKTRGQQVTLRCSPKSGHDTVSWYQQALGQGPQFIFQYYEEEERQRGNFPDRFSGHQFPNYSSELNVNALLLGDSALYLCASSLRWNEQFFGPGTRLTVL.

This chain connects TRBV18 to TRBJ1-1, with unresolved D. The CDR3 covers 14 residues. CDR1 KGHSH and CDR2 LQKENI come from the germline V gene. Trimming took off 3 bases at V and 6 bases at J, with 14 bases between the two ends. The CDR3: CASSPTGPISEAFF. CDR3 nucleotide sequence: TGTGCCAGCTCACCGACCGGACCCATATCTGAAGCTTTCTTT.

CDR3 coding DNA: TGTGCCAGCAGCTCCTCCGGACTAGGAAGTGAGCAGTTCTTC. This gives the protein CASSSSGLGSEQFF. This chain connects TRBV7-3 to TRBJ2-1, with 7 bases aligning to TRBD2. The CDR3 has 14 residues. V shed 4 bases and J 9 bases; nucleotides not matched to a gene: 9. Per the germline V gene, CDR1 is SGHTA and CDR2 is FQGTGA. Combining the CDR3 with reference TRBV7-3 and TRBJ2-1 gives the whole variable domain GAGVSQTPSNKVTEKGKYVELRCDPISGHTALYWYRQSLGQGPEFLIYFQGTGAADDSGLPNDRFFAVRPEGSVSTLKIQRTERGDSAVYLCASSSSGLGSEQFFGPGTRLTVL.

V usage is TRBV7-6 and J usage is TRBJ2-5; either TRBD1 or TRBD2 may supply D (6 bases each). The CDR3 loop spans 16 amino acids. Germline loops: CDR1 SGHVS, CDR2 FNYEAQ. V was cut by 1 base and J by 2 bases, with 14 bases left in between. The CDR3 loop reads CASSLVARGPQETQYF. DNA of the CDR3: TGTGCCAGCAGCTTAGTAGCACGGGGGCCTCAAGAGACCCAGTACTTC.

Sample share makes this clone medium-sized. The chain joins TRBV7-8 to TRBJ1-1; 8 bases line up with TRBD1. The CDR3 is 14 amino acids. CDR1 is SGHVS, CDR2 FQNEAQ, per germline. Unmatched junction bases numbered 6, after V lost 4 bases and J lost 5 bases. The CDR3 DNA follows: TGTGCCAGCAGCTCGCAGACAGGGGATACTGAAGCTTTCTTT. Protein product: CASSSQTGDTEAFF.

CDR3 DNA sequence: TGTGCCAGTAGTTGGACCTGGGATTCAGATACGCAGTATTTT. Protein product: CASSWTWDSDTQYF. This sequence joins TRBV19 and TRBJ2-3; D not certain. The germline V gene has CDR1 LNHDA and CDR2 SQIVND (reference sequence). The CDR3 is 14 residues long. Trimming took off 5 bases at V and 4 bases at J, with 13 bases between the two ends.

V and J are TRBV7-2 and TRBJ2-5; tentatively, D is TRBD1 or TRBD2 (7 bases each). CDR3 size: 15 residues. V lost 5 bases and J lost 2, with 15 bases in between. Germline V gene sequence: CDR1 SGHTA, CDR2 FQGNSA. This CDR3 reads CASSLRQGGQETQYF. In DNA, the CDR3 is TGTGCCAGCAGCCTCAGACAGGGAGGGCAAGAGACCCAGTACTTC.

The rearrangement uses TRBV18 and TRBJ2-3, with 9 bases aligning to TRBD1. The V gene's germline CDR1 is KGHSH and CDR2 LQKENI. The CDR3 is 14 amino acids. The ends lost 3 bases at V and 4 bases at J; junction bases unmatched: 2. CDR3 bases: TGTGCCAGCTCACCCGGACAGGGGCCAGATACGCAGTATTTT. Translation: CASSPGQGPDTQYF. Variable domain in full (rest from reference TRBV18 and TRBJ2-3): NAGVMQNPRHLVRRRGQEARLRCSPMKGHSHVYWYRQLPEEGLKFMVYLQKENIIDESGMPKERFSAEFPKEGPSILRIQQVVRGDSAAYFCASSPGQGPDTQYFGPGTRLTVL.

The V gene is TRBV7-2, the J gene TRBJ2-7, with D possibly being TRBD2 (7 bases). The CDR3 is made up of 14 amino acids. CDR1 is SGHTA, CDR2 FQGNSA, per germline. V shed 0 bases and J shed 6 bases, with 12 bases lying between them. CDR3 nucleotides: TGTGCCAGCAGCTTAGCGGGGGGGCCCGGCGAGCAGTACTTC. Protein product: CASSLAGGPGEQYF.

As DNA, the CDR3 is TGTGCCAGCAGCTTAAAGTTGGGGAGCTCCTACGAGCAGTACTTC. Translating it yields CASSLKLGSSYEQYF. This chain uses TRBV7-2 with TRBJ2-7, with a possible D match to TRBD2 (5 bases). CDR1 SGHTA and CDR2 FQGNSA come from the germline V gene. Trimming shortened V by 2 bases and J by 0 bases, and 11 bases separated the two germline ends. This CDR3 spans 15 amino acids. Filled out from reference TRBV7-2 and TRBJ2-7, the complete variable domain reads GAGVSQSPSNKVTEKGKDVELRCDPISGHTALYWYRQSLGQGLEFLIYFQGNSAPDKSGLPSDRFSAERTGGSVSTLTIQRTQQEDSAVYLCASSLKLGSSYEQYFGPGTRLTVT.

The V gene is TRBV7-2, the J gene TRBJ1-6; 7 nucleotides match TRBD1. CDR1 is SGHTA and CDR2 is FQGNSA in the germline V gene. With 5 bases clipped from V and 10 bases from J, the junction kept 14 bases outside the gene matches. The CDR3 has 16 amino acids. The chain's CDR3 is CASSPPGGGAGSPLHF. CDR3 nucleotide sequence: TGTGCCAGCAGCCCCCCTGGAGGGGGCGCGGGATCACCCCTCCACTTT.

This clone was recorded only once. The rearrangement links TRBV6-5 to TRBJ1-2, with TRBD1 matching over 7 bases. The CDR3 spans 14 residues. Per the germline V gene, CDR1 is MNHEY and CDR2 is SVGAGI. Trimming at V came to 0 bases and at J to 8 bases, leaving 6 bases not matched to a gene. The CDR3 is CASSYSRGPQGYTF. CDR3 sequence (DNA): TGTGCCAGCAGTTACTCGAGGGGGCCCCAGGGCTACACCTTC.

J is TRBJ2-1 and V is TRBV9, with 8 bases identical to TRBD2. CDR1 SGDLS and CDR2 YYNGEE come from the germline V gene. V lost 2 bases, J lost 12 bases, and 7 bases stayed unmatched. The CDR3 extends over 13 amino acids. CDR3 DNA sequence: TGTGCCAGCAGCGTGGACCGAGCGGGGGCGCAGTTCTTC. Protein sequence: CASSVDRAGAQFF.

This sequence joins TRBV29-1 and TRBJ2-3; no reliable D call. The CDR3 sequence is 12 residues long. The germline CDR1 and CDR2 sequences are SQVTM and ANQGSEA. The ends were cut back, 3 bases at V and 1 base at J, with 5 bases in the middle. This CDR3 reads CSVDLGTDTQYF. For the CDR3, the DNA is TGCAGCGTTGATCTGGGCACAGATACGCAGTATTTT.

This clone was observed once. The rearrangement uses TRBV4-2 and TRBJ1-4; possibly TRBD1 for D (6 bases). This CDR3 comprises 13 residues. CDR1 is LGHNA, CDR2 YNFKEQ, per germline. V gave up 4 bases and J gave up 4 bases, with 7 bases separating them. CDR3 loop: CASSPQGNEKLFF. DNA of the CDR3: TGTGCCAGCAGCCCACAGGGTAATGAAAAACTGTTTTTT.

The chain is built from TRBV4-2 and TRBJ2-2, with a weak D call TRBD2 (6 bases). In germline, CDR1 is LGHNA, CDR2 YNFKEQ. V was cut by 0 bases and J by 1 base, with 9 bases left in between. The CDR3 length is 16 residues. CDR3 coding DNA: TGTGCCAGCAGCCAAGAGCGGGGAAAGAACACCGGGGAGCTGTTTTTT. Translated, it gives CASSQERGKNTGELFF.

CDR3 nucleotide sequence: TGCGCCAGCAGCGTCACAGGGGGCTTTGGAAACACCATATATTTT. As protein: CASSVTGGFGNTIYF. This chain connects TRBV5-1 to TRBJ1-3; 9 bases fit TRBD1. The germline gives CDR1 SGHRS, CDR2 YFSETQ. V trimming: 4 bases; J trimming: 3 bases; junction bases outside the gene matches: 5. The CDR3 is 15 amino acids.

Details on this clone: The identical CDR3 is also encoded by other nucleotide sequences in the sample. CDR3 region: CSVEVSGNEQFF. The DNA of the CDR3 is TGCAGCGTTGAGGTGTCGGGGAATGAGCAGTTCTTC. The chain carries TRBV29-1 and TRBJ2-1, with D perhaps matching TRBD2 (5 bases). Germline V lookup: CDR1 SQVTM, CDR2 ANQGSEA. The CDR3 is 12 amino acids. Trimming stripped 3 bases from V and 7 bases from J, with 10 bases between.

J is TRBJ2-1 and V is TRBV7-9; 10 nucleotides agree with TRBD2. Trimming at V came to 5 bases and at J to 0 bases, leaving 4 bases not matched to a gene. CDR1 and CDR2 (germline): SEHNR, FQNEAQ (reference sequence). The CDR3 spans 16 residues. The CDR3 DNA sequence: TGTGCCAGCAGCACCTCTAGCGGGAGCTCCTACAATGAGCAGTTCTTC. The encoded protein is CASSTSSGSSYNEQFF.

The rearrangement uses TRBV7-9 and TRBJ1-2; possibly TRBD1 for D (5 bases). V was cut by 3 bases and J by 3 bases, with 11 bases left in between. Germline V gene sequence: CDR1 SEHNR, CDR2 FQNEAQ (reference sequence). This CDR3 has 14 residues. CDR3 bases: TGTGCCAGCAGCTTCCGGGGCATTGACTATGGCTACACCTTC. Translation gives CASSFRGIDYGYTF.

The chain links TRBV19 to TRBJ2-4; 9 bases fit TRBD1. The CDR3 sequence is 16 residues long. Germline V gene sequence: CDR1 LNHDA, CDR2 SQIVND (reference sequence). J lost 1 base, V lost 5 bases, and 6 bases had no gene match. Here the CDR3 reads CASSPQGATAKNIQYF. CDR3 bases: TGTGCCAGTAGTCCACAGGGGGCAACTGCCAAAAACATTCAGTACTTC.